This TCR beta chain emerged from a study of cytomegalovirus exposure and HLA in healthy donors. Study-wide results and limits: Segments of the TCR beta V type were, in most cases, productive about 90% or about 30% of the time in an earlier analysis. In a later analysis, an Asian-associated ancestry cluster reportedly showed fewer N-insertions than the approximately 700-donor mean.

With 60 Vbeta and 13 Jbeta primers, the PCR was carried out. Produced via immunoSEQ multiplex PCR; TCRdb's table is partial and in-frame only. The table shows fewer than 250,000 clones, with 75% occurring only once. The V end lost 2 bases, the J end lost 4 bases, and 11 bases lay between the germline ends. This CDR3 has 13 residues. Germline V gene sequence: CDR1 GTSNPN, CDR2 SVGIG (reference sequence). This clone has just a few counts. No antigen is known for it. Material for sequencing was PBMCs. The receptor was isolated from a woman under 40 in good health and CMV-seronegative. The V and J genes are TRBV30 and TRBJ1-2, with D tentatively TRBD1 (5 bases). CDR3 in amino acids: CAWSNRGFYGYTF. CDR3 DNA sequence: TGTGCCTGGAGTAATCGGGGGTTCTATGGCTACACCTTC.